This T cell receptor beta chain was identified in a study of control samples from healthy donors and cancer patients. The assay was immunoSEQ multiplex PCR, and TCRdb's table has in-frame clones only and misses some. The data show 140,000 to 150,000 clones, around 90% seen once. Germline CDR1 SGHAT, CDR2 FQDESV (reference sequence). The germline V and J ends were trimmed by 7 bases and 6 bases, with 13 bases remaining between them. CDR3 length equals 13 residues. What was sequenced was blood. This TCR came from a man in his thirties or forties in good health. This chain connects TRBV11-1 to TRBJ2-1; D might be TRBD2 (5 bases). The CDR3 nucleotides are TGTGCCAGCACCCGGGGTAGGAGCAATGAGCAGTTCTTC. It yields the protein CASTRGRSNEQFF.